This entry describes one T cell receptor beta chain. What this receptor recognizes is not known. Per-base qualities were not stored, and no clone one base away is much larger. The entry originates in a study of blood T cell repertoires in COVID-19 (dated by TCRdb to the early 2020s). Some background on the complete study: The collaborator samples originated in the United States, Italy and Spain and spanned the acute and convalescent phases of COVID-19. The repertoires were released in a freely available public database meant as a resource for research on the immune response to SARS-CoV-2. The sample metadata nearly always contained a de-identified subject ID, COVID-19 status, age in years and sex. Deeply sampled blood TCRbeta repertoires from subjects exposed to, actively infected with, or recovered from COVID-19 were included in the dataset. Where HLA class I and class II types were available, the types were taken from metadata supplied by the sample provider, not from assay-based typing. Samples came from the ongoing ImmuneRACE study (first 160 participants) plus 1,254 subjects from 6 global collaborators. The material from the prospective study consisted of cDNA or gDNA derived from T cells, B-cell-depleted T cells, or PBMCs. Results the study describes overall, beyond this receptor: How much clinical and demographic metadata was included differed by source and by participant, and the metadata was provided uncurated.

The germline V gene sets CDR1 to SGDLS and CDR2 to YYNGEE. The CDR3 has 17 amino acids, counting the end cysteine and phenylalanine. Only CDR3 DNA remains: 51 bases, in frame from the first base. The junction shows trimming of 4 bases on V and 3 bases on J, and the gene matches do not reach 9 bases of it. One collaborating source in Seattle enrolled patients while the patients were actively infected and followed the patients over time throughout the course of disease. Collaborating institutions collected whole blood in K2EDTA tubes following their own protocols. For TCRbeta analysis, collaborator samples were shipped as frozen whole blood, as isolated PBMCs, or as DNA extracted from either sample type. TCRbeta CDR3 regions were amplified from genomic DNA by means of the immunoSEQ Assay, a bias-controlled multiplex PCR. The paper's processing steps were these. The number of nucleated cells in each sample was estimated by amplification of reference gene primers within the assay. To quantify the absolute abundance of each unique TCRbeta CDR3 rearrangement, sequence reads were collapsed and filtered. For each sample, productive Simpson clonality was calculated by taking the square root of Simpson's diversity index across productive rearrangements. The table comes from immuneACCESS by way of TCRdb, which keeps in-frame sequences with V and J called. Part of the clones is missing from these tables; in studies checked, under half for an unresolved V gene and the rest for unknown reasons. V and J calls and clone size are given by that table; D and trimming were obtained from the DNA. This sample comprises fewer than 150,000 clones, around 87% of them detected only once. 3.8% of the sample belongs to the ten largest clones.

The sequence joins TRBV9 to TRBJ1-4; 10 of the junction bases match TRBD1. Sequenced: peripheral blood. This receptor was taken from a woman aged 60-75 years with COVID-19, enrolled during active disease. CDR3 region: CASSTGQGSSPNEKLFF. The base sequence is TGTGCCAGCAGCACGGGACAGGGGAGTTCCCCTAATGAAAAACTGTTTTTT.